What follows is one TCR beta chain and its context. Its antigen is undetermined. The data originate from a study of cytomegalovirus exposure and HLA in healthy donors. Whole-study results and caveats: In an earlier analysis, in roughly 600 donors, most V segments appeared productive either ~87% or ~30% of the time. HLA-A and HLA-B allele assignments for most subjects were reportedly predicted accurately using TCR beta sequences.

A multiplex PCR was run with 60 Vbeta primers and 13 Jbeta primers. Profiled with immunoSEQ multiplex PCR; TCRdb holds only in-frame clones, not every one. Here the sample spans 110,000 or so clones, approximately 69% being singletons. Germline CDR1 and CDR2: SGHTA and FQGNSA. This CDR3 is built from 13 residues. Trimming cost V 4 bases and J 5 bases, with 11 bases left between them. The chain is built from TRBV7-2 and TRBJ1-2; D ambiguous. This sequence originates from a man aged 25-40 years in good health and CMV-seronegative. Sequences were obtained from PBMCs. For the CDR3, the DNA is TGTGCCAGCAGCTCCGGGAACCATTATGGCTACACCTTC. This gives the protein CASSSGNHYGYTF.